These 23 T cell receptor beta chains share one sample of origin, sequenced in a study of OX40 agonist ivuxolimab in advanced cancers. Here immunoSEQ multiplex PCR was the method, and the copy in TCRdb shows in-frame clones only, minus some. The repertoire consists of approximately 58,000 clones, with about 86% occurring once and the leading ten covering nearly 0.9%. This sample comprised CD4+ or CD8+ T cells sorted from blood, obtained in a trial of the OX40 agonist ivuxolimab. These receptors all stem from an adult with an advanced solid tumor such as melanoma, head and neck, liver or kidney cancer.

The chain links TRBV5-1 to TRBJ2-1; D is uncertain. Trimming took 0 bases from V and 8 from J, leaving 3 bases between them. The CDR3 has 11 residues. Germline V gives CDR1 SGHRS, CDR2 YFSETQ. The CDR3 is CASSLEYEQFF. CDR3 bases: TGCGCCAGCAGCTTGGAGTATGAGCAGTTCTTC.

The V call is TRBV5-1, the J call TRBJ1-1; D not certain. CDR3 length: 14 amino acids. Germline V gene lookup returns CDR1 SGHRS and CDR2 YFSETQ. Between the trimmed V and J ends, which lost 4 bases and 0 bases, there was a span of 10 bases. The CDR3 loop is CASSRDGLNTEAFF. In nucleotides, the CDR3 is TGCGCCAGCAGCCGCGACGGACTGAACACTGAAGCTTTCTTT.

The chain is built from TRBV6-8 and TRBJ2-1; the D is unclear. Germline lookup yields CDR1 MNHGY and CDR2 SAAAGT. Trimming shortened V by 7 bases and J by 6 bases, and 16 bases separated the two germline ends. This CDR3 contains 14 residues. CDR3 sequence: CASTLLGFGNEQFF. The CDR3 nucleotides read TGTGCCAGCACCTTGTTGGGATTTGGCAATGAGCAGTTCTTC.

The chain links TRBV11-3 to TRBJ2-5, with TRBD1 matching 7 bases. CDR1 is SGHNT and CDR2 is YENEEA in the germline V gene. J was trimmed by 5 bases and V by 2 bases; bases with no gene match: 8. This CDR3 has 15 amino acids. In nucleotides, the CDR3 is TGTGCCAGCAGCTTAAAAAGGGGGCGAGGGGAGACCCAGTACTTC. Translation gives CASSLKRGRGETQYF.

The V gene is TRBV7-9, the J gene TRBJ2-1, with 11 bases fitting TRBD1. CDR1 SEHNR and CDR2 FQNEAQ come from the germline V gene (reference sequence). CDR3 length equals 19 residues. V was clipped by 4 bases and J by 9 bases; unmatched bases: 20. The CDR3 region is CASSSPRQWTGGLEGEQFF. For the CDR3, the DNA is TGTGCCAGCAGCTCGCCACGACAGTGGACAGGGGGCCTGGAGGGTGAGCAGTTCTTC.

J is TRBJ2-1 and V is TRBV27; no firm D call. The V gene lost 8 bases and the J gene lost 5 bases, with 10 bases spanning the gap. The CDR3 loop spans 12 amino acids. Germline CDR1 MNHEY, CDR2 SMNVEV (reference sequence). CDR3 residues: CASRQRDNEQFF. DNA for the CDR3: TGTGCCAGCCGACAAAGGGACAATGAGCAGTTCTTC.

This clone showed up just once. The rearrangement joins TRBV19 to TRBJ2-2, with 7 positions matching TRBD1. V lost 8 bases, J lost 4 bases, and 7 bases stayed unmatched. This CDR3 spans 14 amino acids. Germline lookup yields CDR1 LNHDA and CDR2 SQIVND (reference sequence). The CDR3 protein is CASGEQGPTGELFF. The CDR3 bases are TGTGCCAGTGGCGAACAGGGGCCCACCGGGGAGCTGTTTTTT.

The chain carries TRBV7-2 and TRBJ2-7; 11 bases map to TRBD1. Unmatched junction bases numbered 3, after V lost 3 bases and J lost 2 bases. Germline lookup yields CDR1 SGHTA and CDR2 FQGNSA. The CDR3 sequence is 15 residues long. CDR3 DNA sequence: TGTGCCAGCAGCTTTGGACAGGGGGCTACCTACGAGCAGTACTTC. The encoded protein is CASSFGQGATYEQYF.

The V call is TRBV27, the J call TRBJ2-1, with TRBD2 matching over 8 bases. Looked up from germline, CDR1 is MNHEY and CDR2 is SMNVEV (reference sequence). The CDR3 runs to 14 residues. The V gene end was trimmed by 7 bases and the J gene end by 5 bases; junction bases not matched to a gene: 7. This chain's CDR3 is CASIPGGADNEQFF. The DNA for the CDR3 is TGTGCCAGCATCCCGGGGGGGGCCGACAATGAGCAGTTCTTC.

The chain links TRBV29-1 to TRBJ1-2; 8 bases are a match to TRBD1. The germline V gene encodes CDR1 SQVTM and CDR2 ANQGSEA. The CDR3 is 14 residues long. Trimming at V came to 3 bases and at J to 7 bases, leaving 10 bases not matched to a gene. The CDR3 DNA reads TGCAGCGTTGAGGATCCGGCAGGGGGCTTTGGCTACACCTTC. Translated, it gives CSVEDPAGGFGYTF. Complete variable domain (other parts from reference TRBV29-1 and TRBJ1-2): SAVISQKPSRDICQRGTSLTIQCQVDSQVTMMFWYRQQPGQSLTLIATANQGSEATYESGFVIDKFPISRPNLTFSTLTVSNMSPEDSSIYLCSVEDPAGGFGYTFGSGTRLTVV.

The chain uses TRBV7-9 and TRBJ1-6, with D maybe TRBD1 (5 bases). The CDR3 has 13 residues. Between the trimmed V and J ends, which lost 4 bases and 7 bases, there was a span of 8 bases. Germline V gene lookup returns CDR1 SEHNR and CDR2 FQNEAQ (reference sequence). The CDR3 region is CASSSGNNSPLHF. CDR3 nucleotide sequence: TGTGCCAGCAGCTCAGGGAACAATTCACCCCTCCACTTT.

The gene calls are TRBV5-1 and TRBJ2-5; 10 bases align to TRBD2. Trimming took 2 bases from V and 4 from J; bases not matched to a gene: 5. Germline V gene data show CDR1 as SGHRS and CDR2 as YFSETQ. The CDR3 runs 15 residues. The CDR3: CASSFTSGTSETQYF. DNA of the CDR3: TGCGCCAGCAGCTTCACTAGCGGGACGTCAGAGACCCAGTACTTC.

The chain couples TRBV5-7 to TRBJ2-6; D unclear. TRBV5-7 is designated an ORF whose function remains uncertain. This CDR3 region has 18 residues. The V end lost 6 bases, the J end lost 5 bases, and 24 bases lay between the germline ends. CDR3 nucleotides: TGTGCCAGCATTACGATTCTTGCTGTACAAAGTCGGGCCAACGTCCTGACTTTC. It is translated as CASITILAVQSRANVLTF.

The gene calls are TRBV11-2 and TRBJ2-5; D remains ambiguous. The V end lost 3 bases, the J end lost 4 bases, and 3 bases lay between the germline ends. CDR1 SGHAT and CDR2 FQNNGV come from the germline V gene. The CDR3 is 11 amino acids. As DNA, the CDR3 is TGTGCCAGCAGCTTTACAGAGACCCAGTACTTC. Translation gives CASSFTETQYF.

The genes are TRBV5-1 and TRBJ2-3; 12 bases line up with TRBD2. The trim removed 4 bases at V and 0 bases at J, leaving 0 bases unmatched. The CDR3 is 15 residues long. The germline V gene encodes CDR1 SGHRS and CDR2 YFSETQ. The chain's CDR3 is CASSLAGGSTDTQYF. In DNA form, the CDR3 reads TGCGCCAGCAGCCTAGCGGGAGGGAGCACAGATACGCAGTATTTT.

This chain links TRBV28 with TRBJ2-5; D perhaps matches TRBD1 (6 bases). This CDR3 is built from 13 residues. Trimming removed 11 bases at V and 5 bases at J, with 18 bases between. Germline V lookup: CDR1 MDHEN, CDR2 SYDVKM. The CDR3 is CAGRQATTETQYF. The CDR3 DNA reads as TGTGCCGGACGACAGGCAACCACGGAGACCCAGTACTTC.

Note on this clone: Other DNA sequences in the same sample also yield this CDR3. The CDR3 DNA sequence: TGTGCCAGCAGTGGACTTACAAACTATGGCTACACCTTC. The encoded protein is CASSGLTNYGYTF. This chain joins TRBV2 and TRBJ1-2; D gene uncertain. CDR1 and CDR2 (germline): SNHLY, FYNNEI. V was clipped by 4 bases and J by 2 bases, with 8 bases between them. The CDR3 is made up of 13 amino acids.

This chain joins TRBV6-1 and TRBJ2-5; D gene uncertain. Gene TRBJ2-7 matches the end of the DNA better, so the J call may be wrong. Germline V CDR1 and CDR2: MNHNS, SASEGT. The length of the CDR3 is 13 residues. The CDR3 DNA follows: TGTGCCAGCAATACCGCGAGCTCCTACGAGCAGTACTTC. It specifies CASNTASSYEQYF.

This rearrangement joins TRBV11-2 to TRBJ2-7; 11 bases agree with TRBD2. CDR3 length: 15 amino acids. Trimming cost V 7 bases and J 7 bases; bases outside gene matches: 12. The germline CDR1 and CDR2 sequences are SGHAT and FQNNGV. CDR3 in amino acids: CASTKGSGRAQEQYF. CDR3 DNA sequence: TGTGCCAGCACGAAGGGTAGCGGGAGGGCTCAAGAGCAGTACTTC.

This rearrangement joins TRBV5-1 to TRBJ2-5, with D perhaps given as TRBD1 or TRBD2 (5 bases each). CDR1 SGHRS and CDR2 YFSETQ come from the germline V gene. V was clipped by 5 bases and J by 5 bases, with 13 bases between them. The CDR3 has 13 residues. The CDR3: CASRLGAQETQYF. CDR3 in DNA: TGCGCCAGCAGACTCGGGGCGCAGGAGACCCAGTACTTC.

CDR3 bases: TGTGCCAGCAGCCAAGCCACGGACAGGGGGCCGTATAGCAATCAGCCCCAGCATTTT. Amino acids: CASSQATDRGPYSNQPQHF. The chain recombines TRBV4-2 with TRBJ1-5; 11 nucleotides match TRBD1. Germline V gene sequence: CDR1 LGHNA, CDR2 YNFKEQ. CDR3 size: 19 residues. The trim removed 1 base at V and 0 bases at J, leaving 8 bases unmatched.

The chain has TRBV5-6 and TRBJ2-7; 9 bases line up with TRBD2. The CDR3 contains 16 residues. The germline CDR1 and CDR2 sequences are SGHDT and YYEEEE. V was pared by 0 bases and J by 4 bases, with 8 bases of the junction left unmatched. The CDR3 is CASSLGMSSGIYEQYF. The CDR3 nucleotides are TGTGCCAGCAGCTTGGGAATGTCTAGCGGGATTTACGAGCAGTACTTC.

The chain uses TRBV7-3 and TRBJ2-2; 7 nucleotides line up with TRBD2. CDR3 length: 14 amino acids. Trimming removed 5 bases from V and 4 bases from J; junction bases left unmatched: 4. Germline CDR1 is SGHTA and CDR2 is FQGTGA. The CDR3 bases are TGTGCCAGCAGCACCCGACTAGCCACCGGGGAGCTGTTTTTT. It translates to CASSTRLATGELFF. Full variable domain (rest looked up from reference TRBV7-3 and TRBJ2-2): GAGVSQTPSNKVTEKGKYVELRCDPISGHTALYWYRQSLGQGPEFLIYFQGTGAADDSGLPNDRFFAVRPEGSVSTLKIQRTERGDSAVYLCASSTRLATGELFFGEGSRLTVL.